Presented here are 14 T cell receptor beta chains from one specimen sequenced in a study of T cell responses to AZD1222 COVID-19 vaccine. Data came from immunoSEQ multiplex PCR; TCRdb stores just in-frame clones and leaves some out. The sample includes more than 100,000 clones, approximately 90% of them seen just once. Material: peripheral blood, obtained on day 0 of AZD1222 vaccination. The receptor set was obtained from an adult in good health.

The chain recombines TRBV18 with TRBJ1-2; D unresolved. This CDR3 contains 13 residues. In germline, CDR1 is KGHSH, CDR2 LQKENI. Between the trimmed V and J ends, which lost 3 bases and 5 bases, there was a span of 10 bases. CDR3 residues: CASSPGQVYGYTF. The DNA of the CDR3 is TGTGCCAGCTCACCGGGCCAGGTTTATGGCTACACCTTC. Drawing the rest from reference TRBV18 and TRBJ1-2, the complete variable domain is NAGVMQNPRHLVRRRGQEARLRCSPMKGHSHVYWYRQLPEEGLKFMVYLQKENIIDESGMPKERFSAEFPKEGPSILRIQQVVRGDSAAYFCASSPGQVYGYTFGSGTRLTVV.

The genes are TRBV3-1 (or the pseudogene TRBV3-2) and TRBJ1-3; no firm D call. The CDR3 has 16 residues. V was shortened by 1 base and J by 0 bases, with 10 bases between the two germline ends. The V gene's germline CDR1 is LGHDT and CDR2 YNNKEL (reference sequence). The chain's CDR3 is CASSQAGTSSGNTIYF. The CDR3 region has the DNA TGTGCCAGCAGCCAAGCCGGAACATCCTCTGGAAACACCATATATTTT.

CDR3 sequence reads: CASSRTSGGIQETQYF. The DNA for the CDR3 is TGTGCCAGCAGCAGGACTAGCGGGGGGATCCAAGAGACCCAGTACTTC. V and J are TRBV3-1 (or the pseudogene TRBV3-2) and TRBJ2-5; 14 bases are a match to TRBD2. Germline V gene sequence: CDR1 LGHDT, CDR2 YNNKEL (reference sequence). The CDR3 runs to 16 residues. After removal of 5 bases from V and 1 base from J, the junction contained 3 bases not matched to a gene.

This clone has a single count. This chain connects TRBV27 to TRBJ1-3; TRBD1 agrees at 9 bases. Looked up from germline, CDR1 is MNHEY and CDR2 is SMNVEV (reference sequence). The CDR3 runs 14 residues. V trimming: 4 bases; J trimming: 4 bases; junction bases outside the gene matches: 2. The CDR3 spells CASSSQGAGNTIYF. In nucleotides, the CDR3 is TGTGCCAGCAGTTCACAGGGGGCGGGAAACACCATATATTTT.

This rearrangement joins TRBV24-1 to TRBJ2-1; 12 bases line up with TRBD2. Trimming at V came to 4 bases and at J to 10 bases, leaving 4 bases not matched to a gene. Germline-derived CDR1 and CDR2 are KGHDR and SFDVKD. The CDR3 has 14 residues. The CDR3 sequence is CATSEASGGEEQFF. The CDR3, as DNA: TGTGCCACCAGTGAGGCTAGCGGGGGGGAAGAGCAGTTCTTC.

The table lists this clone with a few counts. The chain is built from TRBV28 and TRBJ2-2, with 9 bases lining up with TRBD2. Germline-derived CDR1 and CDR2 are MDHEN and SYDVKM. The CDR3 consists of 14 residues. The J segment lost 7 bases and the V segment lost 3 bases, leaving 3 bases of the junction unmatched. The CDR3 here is CASSFSGRNGELFF. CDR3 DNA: TGTGCCAGCAGTTTCAGCGGGAGGAACGGGGAGCTGTTTTTT.

In DNA form, the CDR3 reads TGTGCCAGCTCACCAACCCAAAAAGGGGGGCAGTACTTC. The encoded protein is CASSPTQKGGQYF. The J gene is TRBJ2-7, the V gene TRBV18; a possible D gene is TRBD1 (6 bases). The V end lost 2 bases, the J end lost 9 bases, and 14 bases lay between the germline ends. Germline-derived CDR1 and CDR2 are KGHSH and LQKENI. This CDR3 has 13 residues.

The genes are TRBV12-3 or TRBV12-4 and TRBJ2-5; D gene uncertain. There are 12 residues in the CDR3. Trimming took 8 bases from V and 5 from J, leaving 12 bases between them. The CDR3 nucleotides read TGTGCCAGCGCCACAGTGGGGGAGACCCAGTACTTC. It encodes CASATVGETQYF.

CDR3 bases: TGTGCCAGCAGCTTAGTGTCGGTCTACAATGAGCAGTTCTTC. Protein product: CASSLVSVYNEQFF. This rearrangement joins TRBV11-3 to TRBJ2-1, with D unresolved. V was pared by 1 base and J by 3 bases, with 7 bases between. CDR3 length: 14 amino acids. The germline CDR1 and CDR2 sequences are SGHNT and YENEEA.

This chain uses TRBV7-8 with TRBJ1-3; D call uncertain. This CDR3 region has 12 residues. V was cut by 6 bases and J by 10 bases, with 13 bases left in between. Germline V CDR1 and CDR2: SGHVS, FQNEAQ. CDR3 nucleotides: TGTGCCAGCAGTTCCCCCCTAAGGACCATATATTTT. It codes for CASSSPLRTIYF.

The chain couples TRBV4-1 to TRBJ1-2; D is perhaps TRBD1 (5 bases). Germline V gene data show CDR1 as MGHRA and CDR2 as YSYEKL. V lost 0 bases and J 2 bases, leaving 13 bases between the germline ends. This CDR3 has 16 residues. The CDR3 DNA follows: TGCGCCAGCAGCCAAGATTGGGGGAGGGGAAACTATGGCTACACCTTC. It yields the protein CASSQDWGRGNYGYTF.

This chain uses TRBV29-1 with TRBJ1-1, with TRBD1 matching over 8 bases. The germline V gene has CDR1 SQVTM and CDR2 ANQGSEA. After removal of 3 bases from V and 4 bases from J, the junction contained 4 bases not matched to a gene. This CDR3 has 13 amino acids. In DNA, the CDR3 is TGCAGCGTTGACCCCAGGGGGCTCACTGAAGCTTTCTTT. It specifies CSVDPRGLTEAFF.

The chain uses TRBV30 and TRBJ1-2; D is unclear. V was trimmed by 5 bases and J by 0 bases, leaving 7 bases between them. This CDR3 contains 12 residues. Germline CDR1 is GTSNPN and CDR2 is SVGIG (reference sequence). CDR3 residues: CAWGDPNYGYTF. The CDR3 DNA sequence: TGTGCCTGGGGCGACCCTAACTATGGCTACACCTTC.

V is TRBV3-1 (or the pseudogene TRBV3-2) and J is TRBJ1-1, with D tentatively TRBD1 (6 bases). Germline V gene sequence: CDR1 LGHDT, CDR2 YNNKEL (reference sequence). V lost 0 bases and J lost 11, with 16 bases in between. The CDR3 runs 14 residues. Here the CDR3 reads CASSQDVRGRGAFF. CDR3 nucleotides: TGTGCCAGCAGCCAAGATGTACGGGGGCGCGGGGCTTTCTTT.